Listed below are T cell receptor beta chains from one sample, sequenced in a study of cytomegalovirus exposure and HLA in healthy donors. Using immunoSEQ multiplex PCR, the repertoire was profiled, and TCRdb retains in-frame clones only, with some absent. The data contain about 120,000 clones, 89% of them singletons. Sequencing was carried out using PBMCs. The receptors derive from a woman aged 18-30 years in good health and CMV-seronegative. Both conserved end residues are part of each CDR3. The order of the fields is clone size, J gene, V gene, D gene, CDR3 protein, CDR3 DNA. A D gene is named only where the DNA matches it firmly. Clone size is not always given. Where it is, it says once, few, many or a class for expanded clones.

size: .
J: TRBJ1-2
V: TRBV6-5
D: .
CDR3: CASISGIGYTF
DNA: TGTGCCAGCATTTCAGGGATTGGCTACACCTTC

size: .
J: TRBJ2-1
V: TRBV6-1
D: .
CDR3: CASSRGEFNEQFF
DNA: TGTGCCAGCAGCCGAGGAGAATTCAATGAGCAGTTCTTC

size: .
J: TRBJ1-5
V: TRBV27
D: TRBD1
CDR3: CASSIGTGGMGNQPQHF
DNA: TGTGCCAGCAGTATCGGGACAGGGGGCATGGGCAATCAGCCCCAGCATTTT

size: .
J: TRBJ1-3
V: TRBV7-9
D: .
CDR3: CASRPQGSGNTIYF
DNA: TGTGCCAGCAGACCCCAGGGGTCTGGAAACACCATATATTTT

size: .
J: TRBJ1-5
V: TRBV6-1
D: .
CDR3: CASSRGLEVGQPQHF
DNA: TGTGCCAGCAGTAGGGGGTTAGAAGTGGGTCAGCCCCAGCATTTT

size: .
J: TRBJ2-1
V: TRBV4-1
D: .
CDR3: CASSQGSGADEQFF
DNA: TGCGCCAGCAGCCAAGGGTCGGGAGCGGATGAGCAGTTCTTC

size: .
J: TRBJ2-1
V: TRBV6-5
D: TRBD2
CDR3: CASTLLAGDFNEQFF
DNA: TGTGCCAGCACCCTGCTAGCGGGAGACTTTAATGAGCAGTTCTTC

size: .
J: TRBJ2-1
V: TRBV5-1
D: .
CDR3: CASSLLGANEQFF
DNA: TGCGCCAGCAGCTTGCTGGGGGCCAATGAGCAGTTCTTC

size: .
J: TRBJ2-1
V: TRBV4-2
D: TRBD2
CDR3: CASSQDRGTSGRSEQFF
DNA: TGTGCCAGCAGCCAAGATCGCGGGACTAGCGGGAGGTCTGAGCAGTTCTTC

size: .
J: TRBJ2-1
V: TRBV20-1
D: .
CDR3: CSAPRGNEQFF
DNA: TGCAGTGCCCCGCGGGGTAATGAGCAGTTCTTC

size: .
J: TRBJ1-2
V: TRBV28
D: .
CDR3: CASSSGGRVDGYTF
DNA: TGTGCCAGCAGTTCCGGGGGGCGAGTAGATGGCTACACCTTC

size: .
J: TRBJ1-5
V: TRBV19
D: .
CDR3: CASSMARGRVGNQPQHF
DNA: TGTGCCAGTAGTATGGCCAGGGGAAGAGTAGGCAATCAGCCCCAGCATTTT

size: .
J: TRBJ2-3
V: TRBV11-2
D: .
CDR3: CASSPYTDTQYF
DNA: TGTGCCAGCAGCCCCTACACAGATACGCAGTATTTT

size: medium-sized
J: TRBJ2-2
V: TRBV30
D: TRBD2
CDR3: CAWSVLAADTGELFF
DNA: TGTGCCTGGAGTGTACTAGCGGCAGACACCGGGGAGCTGTTTTTT

size: .
J: TRBJ1-1
V: TRBV2
D: TRBD1
CDR3: CASSEVIPGQDLYRDTEAFF
DNA: TGTGCCAGCAGTGAGGTAATTCCGGGACAGGATTTATACCGGGACACTGAAGCTTTCTTT

size: .
J: TRBJ1-2
V: TRBV6-5
D: .
CDR3: CASTFTAGGGYTF
DNA: TGTGCCAGCACCTTTACGGCAGGTGGAGGCTACACCTTC

size: once
J: TRBJ1-2
V: TRBV27
D: .
CDR3: CASSLGPAWGYTF
DNA: TGTGCCAGCAGTTTGGGGCCCGCTTGGGGCTACACCTTC

size: .
J: TRBJ2-5
V: TRBV30
D: .
CDR3: CAWRAGPGVETQYF
DNA: TGTGCCTGGAGGGCCGGCCCAGGTGTAGAGACCCAGTACTTC

size: once
J: TRBJ2-1
V: TRBV2
D: .
CDR3: CASSEGGGEDEQFF
DNA: TGTGCCAGCAGTGAAGGCGGCGGGGAGGATGAGCAGTTCTTC

size: .
J: TRBJ2-1
V: TRBV2
D: TRBD1
CDR3: CASSEGAGGYNEQFF
DNA: TGTGCCAGCAGTGAAGGGGCAGGGGGTTACAATGAGCAGTTCTTC

size: .
J: TRBJ1-2
V: TRBV6-6
D: .
CDR3: CASSYGGTVQAGYTF
DNA: TGTGCCAGCAGTTACGGAGGCACAGTCCAGGCTGGCTACACCTTC

size: .
J: TRBJ1-2
V: TRBV5-1
D: .
CDR3: CASSTQGRDYGYTF
DNA: TGCGCCAGCAGCACCCAGGGGAGAGACTATGGCTACACCTTC

size: .
J: TRBJ2-1
V: TRBV7-8
D: TRBD2
CDR3: CASSLAGLAAYNEQFF
DNA: TGTGCCAGCAGCTTAGCGGGACTAGCGGCCTACAATGAGCAGTTCTTC

size: .
J: TRBJ2-1
V: TRBV15
D: .
CDR3: CATSKDISSYNEQFF
DNA: TGTGCCACCAGCAAGGACATTAGCTCCTACAATGAGCAGTTCTTC

size: .
J: TRBJ2-1
V: TRBV7-9
D: .
CDR3: CASSHPKPQQGRYNEQFF
DNA: TGTGCCAGCAGCCACCCCAAACCGCAACAGGGGAGGTACAATGAGCAGTTCTTC

size: .
J: TRBJ2-1
V: TRBV15
D: .
CDR3: CATSTSGSYNEQFF
DNA: TGTGCCACCAGCACCTCCGGCTCCTACAATGAGCAGTTCTTC

size: once
J: TRBJ1-2
V: TRBV5-6
D: .
CDR3: CASSLEAGGYTF
DNA: TGTGCCAGCAGCTTGGAGGCAGGGGGCTACACCTTC

size: once
J: TRBJ2-3
V: TRBV6-5
D: TRBD2
CDR3: CASSYGLAADTQYF
DNA: TGTGCCAGCAGTTACGGACTAGCGGCAGATACGCAGTATTTT

size: .
J: TRBJ1-5
V: TRBV5-5
D: TRBD1
CDR3: CASSPGTVNQPQHF
DNA: TGTGCCAGCAGCCCCGGGACAGTCAATCAGCCCCAGCATTTT

size: .
J: TRBJ2-5
V: TRBV15
D: .
CDR3: CATSRQDAQYF
DNA: TGTGCCACCAGCAGACAGGATGCCCAGTACTTC

size: .
J: TRBJ1-3
V: TRBV7-7
D: .
CDR3: CASSSGTGVGNTIYF
DNA: TGTGCCAGCAGCTCAGGGACGGGAGTGGGAAACACCATATATTTT

size: few
J: TRBJ1-4
V: TRBV19
D: .
CDR3: CASSIVGAGIEKLFF
DNA: TGTGCCAGTAGTATCGTTGGCGCAGGGATTGAAAAACTGTTTTTT

size: .
J: TRBJ1-4
V: TRBV4-2
D: .
CDR3: CASSTESGAPDEKLFF
DNA: TGTGCCAGCAGCACAGAATCGGGAGCTCCTGATGAAAAACTGTTTTTT

size: .
J: TRBJ2-1
V: TRBV7-8
D: .
CDR3: CASSLVRGSEQFF
DNA: TGTGCCAGCAGCTTAGTAAGAGGGAGTGAGCAGTTCTTC

size: once
J: TRBJ2-2
V: TRBV6-5
D: .
CDR3: CASSYQGYSTGELFF
DNA: TGTGCCAGCAGTTACCAGGGGTATAGTACCGGGGAGCTGTTTTTT

size: .
J: TRBJ2-1
V: TRBV6-5
D: .
CDR3: CASSYSGGGAHNEQFF
DNA: TGTGCCAGCAGTTACTCAGGAGGAGGTGCCCACAATGAGCAGTTCTTC

size: .
J: TRBJ2-3
V: TRBV28
D: TRBD1
CDR3: CASSLPGQGTDTQYF
DNA: TGTGCCAGCAGTTTGCCGGGACAGGGCACAGATACGCAGTATTTT

size: .
J: TRBJ2-5
V: TRBV11-3
D: .
CDR3: CASVSAQYF
DNA: TGTGCCAGCGTTTCGGCCCAGTACTTC

size: .
J: TRBJ1-6
V: TRBV19
D: .
CDR3: CASSIDWLSPLHF
DNA: TGTGCCAGTAGTATAGATTGGCTCTCACCCCTCCACTTT

size: .
J: TRBJ1-2
V: TRBV6-9
D: .
CDR3: CASSRPPGVSYTF
DNA: TGTGCCAGCAGTCGACCCCCAGGGGTCAGCTACACCTTC

size: .
J: TRBJ2-7
V: TRBV29-1
D: .
CDR3: CSVEDRGNSYEQYF
DNA: TGCAGCGTTGAAGATCGGGGGAATTCCTACGAGCAGTACTTC

size: .
J: TRBJ1-4
V: TRBV19
D: .
CDR3: CASTIHGNEKLFF
DNA: TGTGCCAGTACTATTCACGGTAATGAAAAACTGTTTTTT